These 4 T cell receptor beta chains originate from one sample sequenced in a study of metastatic and nonmetastatic thyroid tumors (dated by TCRdb to 2018 to 2021). No patient had received any treatment before thyroid surgery. The library came from PCR. The run used an Illumina HiSeq 4000. The public reads were reanalyzed by TCRdb: fastp trimming at Q25, MiXCR alignment, in-frame beta chains only. The sample data list about 20,000 clones, and roughly 22% of these were observed just once. The biggest ten clones account for 6.4% of the sample. The source material was tumor tissue. The source of these receptors is a female donor with papillary thyroid cancer or a benign thyroid nodule (not recorded which). Some clones in this sample may be carry-over from other donors' samples.

This clone showed up many times. The chain couples TRBV29-1 to TRBJ2-7, with D tentatively TRBD2 (5 bases). The CDR3 has 13 amino acids. V gave up 2 bases and J gave up 3 bases, with 11 bases separating them. Germline lookup yields CDR1 SQVTM and CDR2 ANQGSEA. CDR3 sequence: CSVESGGGYEQYF. DNA for the CDR3: TGCAGCGTTGAATCGGGCGGAGGCTACGAGCAGTACTTC.

This chain connects TRBV20-1 to TRBJ2-5, with 8 positions matching TRBD1. Losses at the gene ends were 5 bases for V and 5 bases for J; bases not matched to a gene: 4. Germline V gene data show CDR1 as DFQATT and CDR2 as SNEGSKA (reference sequence). The CDR3 loop spans 12 amino acids. CDR3 DNA sequence: TGCAGTGCTCGACAGGGGAGCGAGACCCAGTACTTC. It yields the protein CSARQGSETQYF.

This clone turned up a few times. The J gene is TRBJ2-7, the V gene TRBV20-1; D possibly uses TRBD1 or TRBD2 (6 bases each). The CDR3 length is 13 residues. In germline, CDR1 is DFQATT, CDR2 SNEGSKA (reference sequence). Trimming took off 3 bases at V and 4 bases at J, with 13 bases between the two ends. In nucleotides, the CDR3 is TGCAGTGCTAGTTGGAGGGGGATTTACGAGCAGTACTTC. It encodes CSASWRGIYEQYF.

This clone was observed many times. This chain links TRBV19 with TRBJ1-3; no clear D. Per the germline V gene, CDR1 is LNHDA and CDR2 is SQIVND (reference sequence). This CDR3 has 16 residues. V was trimmed by 5 bases and J by 0 bases, leaving 14 bases between them. In DNA form, the CDR3 reads TGTGCCAGTAGTGGAATGGGATATCGCTCTGGAAACACCATATATTTT. Translated: CASSGMGYRSGNTIYF.